The rows below give T cell receptor beta chains drawn from one sample of a study of memory CD4+ T cells and cytomegalovirus serostatus. Clones were sequenced by immunoSEQ multiplex PCR, and TCRdb holds only the in-frame ones, with some missing. The sample carries 40,000 to 50,000 clones, just under 80% recorded once. The sequenced sample was memory CD4+ T cells from blood. The receptors originated from an adult in good health and CMV-seronegative. Each CDR3 is given with its conserved first and last residue. Fields, in order: V gene, clone size, D gene, J gene, CDR3 protein, CDR3 DNA. The D gene is left open where the match is weak. Clone size is not always given. Where it is, it says once, few, many or a class for expanded clones.

V gene: TRBV7-3; clone size: once; D gene: -; J gene: TRBJ2-3; CDR3 protein: CASSLTGYTDTQYF; CDR3 DNA: TGTGCCAGCAGCTTAACGGGCTACACAGATACGCAGTATTTT
V gene: TRBV19; clone size: -; D gene: -; J gene: TRBJ1-5; CDR3 protein: CASSIHDGSNQPQHF; CDR3 DNA: TGTGCCAGTAGTATACACGACGGGAGCAATCAGCCCCAGCATTTT
V gene: TRBV27; clone size: -; D gene: -; J gene: TRBJ1-5; CDR3 protein: CASSFLGQPQHF; CDR3 DNA: TGTGCCAGCAGTTTCTTAGGTCAGCCCCAGCATTTT
V gene: TRBV5-1; clone size: -; D gene: -; J gene: TRBJ2-3; CDR3 protein: CASSFSSPDTQYF; CDR3 DNA: TGCGCCAGCAGCTTTAGCAGCCCAGATACGCAGTATTTT
V gene: TRBV27; clone size: -; D gene: TRBD1; J gene: TRBJ1-6; CDR3 protein: CASRQDRVINSPLHF; CDR3 DNA: TGTGCCAGCAGACAGGACAGGGTTATCAATTCACCCCTCCACTTT
V gene: TRBV7-3; clone size: -; D gene: -; J gene: TRBJ2-2; CDR3 protein: CASSLRGFGGELFF; CDR3 DNA: TGTGCCAGCAGCTTAAGGGGGTTCGGCGGGGAGCTGTTTTTT
V gene: TRBV9; clone size: -; D gene: TRBD1; J gene: TRBJ1-2; CDR3 protein: CASSVDDRVAGYTF; CDR3 DNA: TGTGCCAGCAGCGTAGACGACAGGGTGGCGGGCTACACCTTC
V gene: TRBV5-6; clone size: -; D gene: -; J gene: TRBJ1-5; CDR3 protein: CASSFGSNQPQHF; CDR3 DNA: TGTGCCAGCAGCTTTGGCAGCAATCAGCCCCAGCATTTT
V gene: TRBV7-2; clone size: once; D gene: -; J gene: TRBJ1-5; CDR3 protein: CASSFRQYQPQHF; CDR3 DNA: TGTGCCAGCAGCTTCCGACAGTATCAGCCCCAGCATTTT
V gene: TRBV18; clone size: -; D gene: TRBD1; J gene: TRBJ1-1; CDR3 protein: CASSGQGASTEAFF; CDR3 DNA: TGTGCCAGCTCAGGACAGGGGGCAAGCACTGAAGCTTTCTTT
V gene: TRBV4-3; clone size: -; D gene: -; J gene: TRBJ2-7; CDR3 protein: CASSQGLREKRYEQYF; CDR3 DNA: TGCGCCAGCAGCCAAGGGCTGAGGGAAAAGCGGTACGAGCAGTACTTC
V gene: TRBV19; clone size: -; D gene: TRBD1; J gene: TRBJ1-2; CDR3 protein: CASSITGGTFHYGYTF; CDR3 DNA: TGTGCCAGTAGTATAACAGGGGGCACTTTTCACTATGGCTACACCTTC
V gene: TRBV7-8; clone size: -; D gene: TRBD1; J gene: TRBJ1-4; CDR3 protein: CATKDTGGTNEKLFF; CDR3 DNA: TGTGCCACCAAGGATACAGGGGGAACTAATGAAAAACTGTTTTTT
V gene: TRBV5-6; clone size: -; D gene: -; J gene: TRBJ1-2; CDR3 protein: CASSLVVDTGTGGYTF; CDR3 DNA: TGTGCCAGCAGCTTGGTGGTGGATACAGGGACGGGTGGCTACACCTTC
V gene: TRBV28; clone size: few; D gene: -; J gene: TRBJ1-2; CDR3 protein: CASSLGSPYGYTF; CDR3 DNA: TGTGCCAGCAGTTTGGGATCTCCCTATGGCTACACCTTC
V gene: TRBV6-1; clone size: -; D gene: TRBD1; J gene: TRBJ1-5; CDR3 protein: CASSSRDRVYQPQHF; CDR3 DNA: TGTGCCAGCAGTTCGAGGGACAGGGTTTACCAGCCCCAGCATTTT
V gene: TRBV7-2; clone size: -; D gene: -; J gene: TRBJ2-7; CDR3 protein: CASSLRGGYEQYF; CDR3 DNA: TGTGCCAGCAGCTTGAGAGGGGGCTACGAGCAGTACTTC
V gene: TRBV7-8; clone size: few; D gene: -; J gene: TRBJ1-2; CDR3 protein: CASTGRGESYTF; CDR3 DNA: TGTGCCAGCACGGGGAGGGGCGAAAGCTACACCTTC
V gene: TRBV7-2; clone size: -; D gene: TRBD2; J gene: TRBJ2-2; CDR3 protein: CASSHKVGGGVNTGELFF; CDR3 DNA: TGTGCCAGCAGCCATAAGGTCGGGGGGGGTGTCAACACCGGGGAGCTGTTTTTT
V gene: TRBV19; clone size: few; D gene: TRBD1; J gene: TRBJ1-1; CDR3 protein: CATRGDRFNTEAFF; CDR3 DNA: TGTGCCACCCGAGGGGACAGGTTCAACACTGAAGCTTTCTTT
V gene: TRBV7-3; clone size: -; D gene: TRBD1; J gene: TRBJ1-2; CDR3 protein: CASSSSEGQGYYGYTF; CDR3 DNA: TGTGCCAGCAGCTCCTCGGAGGGACAGGGGTACTATGGCTACACCTTC
V gene: TRBV6-1; clone size: -; D gene: -; J gene: TRBJ2-7; CDR3 protein: CASSPKQGSSYEQYF; CDR3 DNA: TGTGCCAGCAGTCCCAAACAGGGTAGCTCCTACGAGCAGTACTTC
V gene: TRBV7-2; clone size: -; D gene: -; J gene: TRBJ1-1; CDR3 protein: CASRPDVNTEAFF; CDR3 DNA: TGTGCCTCACGGCCAGATGTGAACACTGAAGCTTTCTTT
V gene: TRBV6-5; clone size: -; D gene: -; J gene: TRBJ2-1; CDR3 protein: CASSLAKGAYNEQFF; CDR3 DNA: TGTGCCAGCAGTTTGGCTAAAGGGGCCTACAATGAGCAGTTCTTC
V gene: TRBV5-4; clone size: -; D gene: TRBD1; J gene: TRBJ1-2; CDR3 protein: CASSLVGQDGYTF; CDR3 DNA: TGTGCCAGCAGCTTGGTCGGACAGGATGGCTACACCTTC
V gene: TRBV10-2; clone size: -; D gene: -; J gene: TRBJ1-3; CDR3 protein: CASTSDGGRFIYF; CDR3 DNA: TGCGCCAGCACCTCCGACGGGGGGAGGTTCATATATTTT
V gene: TRBV6-6; clone size: medium-sized; D gene: -; J gene: TRBJ2-1; CDR3 protein: CASSFTQGEQFF; CDR3 DNA: TGTGCCAGCAGTTTCACCCAGGGGGAGCAGTTCTTC
V gene: TRBV11-3; clone size: -; D gene: -; J gene: TRBJ2-2; CDR3 protein: CASSGTDRGELFF; CDR3 DNA: TGTGCCAGCAGTGGGACGGATAGGGGGGAGCTGTTTTTT
V gene: TRBV30; clone size: -; D gene: TRBD1; J gene: TRBJ1-2; CDR3 protein: CAWSNRGNYGYTF; CDR3 DNA: TGTGCCTGGAGTAACAGGGGAAACTATGGCTACACCTTC
V gene: TRBV18; clone size: once; D gene: -; J gene: TRBJ1-5; CDR3 protein: CASSLDLFNQPQHF; CDR3 DNA: TGTGCCAGCTCCCTGGACCTATTCAATCAGCCCCAGCATTTT
V gene: TRBV30; clone size: -; D gene: -; J gene: TRBJ1-5; CDR3 protein: CAWSDGLNQPQHF; CDR3 DNA: TGTGCCTGGAGTGACGGACTCAATCAGCCCCAGCATTTT
V gene: TRBV28; clone size: -; D gene: TRBD1; J gene: TRBJ2-7; CDR3 protein: CASSLSGQVSYEQYF; CDR3 DNA: TGTGCCAGCAGTTTAAGCGGACAGGTTTCCTACGAGCAGTACTTC
V gene: TRBV9; clone size: -; D gene: TRBD1; J gene: TRBJ1-6; CDR3 protein: CASSSNRQGSAPLHF; CDR3 DNA: TGTGCCAGCAGCTCGAACCGACAGGGTTCGGCACCCCTCCACTTT
V gene: TRBV7-2; clone size: few; D gene: -; J gene: TRBJ1-2; CDR3 protein: CASSLLGANYGYTF; CDR3 DNA: TGTGCCAGCAGCTTATTAGGAGCTAACTATGGCTACACCTTC
V gene: TRBV7-2; clone size: -; D gene: -; J gene: TRBJ2-1; CDR3 protein: CASSFKGGGSNEQFF; CDR3 DNA: TGTGCCAGCAGTTTTAAAGGAGGGGGAAGCAATGAGCAGTTCTTC
V gene: TRBV5-6; clone size: -; D gene: -; J gene: TRBJ1-5; CDR3 protein: CASSLDRGQPQHF; CDR3 DNA: TGTGCCAGCAGCTTGGACAGAGGGCAGCCCCAGCATTTT
V gene: TRBV6-5; clone size: -; D gene: TRBD1; J gene: TRBJ1-4; CDR3 protein: CASRADRGGEKLFF; CDR3 DNA: TGTGCCAGCAGGGCCGACAGGGGAGGTGAAAAACTGTTTTTT
V gene: TRBV5-6; clone size: -; D gene: -; J gene: TRBJ1-3; CDR3 protein: CASSLGGFGNTIYF; CDR3 DNA: TGTGCCAGCAGCTTGGGGGGATTCGGAAACACCATATATTTT
V gene: TRBV4-1; clone size: -; D gene: TRBD2; J gene: TRBJ2-7; CDR3 protein: CASSQNPSGSYEQYF; CDR3 DNA: TGCGCCAGCAGCCAGAATCCTAGCGGTTCCTACGAGCAGTACTTC
V gene: TRBV29-1; clone size: -; D gene: -; J gene: TRBJ2-6; CDR3 protein: CSVEGSSGANVLTF; CDR3 DNA: TGCAGCGTTGAAGGGAGCTCTGGGGCCAACGTCCTGACTTTC
V gene: TRBV5-6; clone size: -; D gene: TRBD2; J gene: TRBJ2-1; CDR3 protein: CASSWNGLAGYNEQFF; CDR3 DNA: TGTGCCAGCAGCTGGAATGGACTAGCGGGATACAATGAGCAGTTCTTC
V gene: TRBV18; clone size: -; D gene: TRBD1; J gene: TRBJ1-3; CDR3 protein: CASSPRGTRGLGNTIYF; CDR3 DNA: TGTGCCAGCTCACCAAGGGGTACCAGGGGGCTCGGAAACACCATATATTTT
V gene: TRBV7-2; clone size: -; D gene: TRBD2; J gene: TRBJ2-1; CDR3 protein: CASTSGRGEQFF; CDR3 DNA: TGTGCCAGCACCTCAGGGAGGGGTGAGCAGTTCTTC
V gene: TRBV7-9; clone size: once; D gene: -; J gene: TRBJ1-4; CDR3 protein: CASSLSRGSGFGEKLFF; CDR3 DNA: TGTGCCAGCAGCTTAAGCCGGGGATCGGGTTTTGGGGAAAAACTGTTTTTT
V gene: TRBV5-4; clone size: -; D gene: TRBD2; J gene: TRBJ2-3; CDR3 protein: CASSPGRSTDTQYF; CDR3 DNA: TGTGCCAGCAGCCCCGGGAGGAGCACAGATACGCAGTATTTT
V gene: TRBV15; clone size: -; D gene: -; J gene: TRBJ1-3; CDR3 protein: CATSRDRNINTIYF; CDR3 DNA: TGTGCCACCAGCAGAGACAGGAACATAAACACCATATATTTT
V gene: TRBV7-9; clone size: -; D gene: -; J gene: TRBJ2-3; CDR3 protein: CASSLGMEGRTDTQYF; CDR3 DNA: TGTGCCAGCAGCTTAGGTATGGAGGGACGCACAGATACGCAGTATTTT
V gene: TRBV7-6; clone size: -; D gene: -; J gene: TRBJ1-5; CDR3 protein: CASSLGLQGDQPQHF; CDR3 DNA: TGTGCCAGCAGCTTAGGCCTACAGGGCGATCAGCCCCAGCATTTT
V gene: TRBV30; clone size: -; D gene: -; J gene: TRBJ2-4; CDR3 protein: CAWRGFELAKNIQYF; CDR3 DNA: TGTGCCTGGAGAGGTTTTGAACTAGCCAAAAACATTCAGTACTTC
V gene: TRBV28; clone size: -; D gene: TRBD2; J gene: TRBJ2-4; CDR3 protein: CASSFGGGAKNIQYF; CDR3 DNA: TGTGCCAGCAGTTTCGGGGGGGGTGCCAAAAACATTCAGTACTTC
V gene: TRBV5-4; clone size: once; D gene: -; J gene: TRBJ2-5; CDR3 protein: CASSLSGEQYF; CDR3 DNA: TGTGCCAGCAGCTTGTCGGGGGAGCAGTACTTC